The present T cell receptor beta chain was sequenced within a study of T-cell memory formation after mild COVID-19. Study at large: Largely, TCR clusters stayed within a single donor. Study-level findings and limits: Whereas later expanders leaned CD4+, clones contracting day 15 to 85 showed a balanced CD4/CD8 makeup.

A remark on this clonotype: Its antigen is unidentified.

The 5'RACE method, run with constant-segment primers, produced TCR alpha and TCR beta cDNA libraries (carrying sample barcodes and UMIs). MiXCR was run by TCRdb on the 5' RACE reads, yielding one entry per CDR3 protein. There are 250,000 to 300,000 distinct CDR3 sequences in the sample; under 8.5% occur only once, and about 20% lies in the top ten. Between the trimmed V and J ends, which lost 8 bases and 6 bases, there was a span of 16 bases. The CDR3 consists of 14 residues. The origin of this receptor is a man aged 18 to 30 who had mild COVID-19 (a few samples of this study predate the infection). Cell type and time point are not known. The chain uses TRBV12-3 or TRBV12-4 and TRBJ2-2, with no clear D. Sequencing was carried out using PBMCs or a T cell subset sorted from them (not recorded which). The DNA of the CDR3 is TGTGCCAGCTCACAATCGCCGGTAGCCGGGGAGCTGTTTTTT. This encodes CASSQSPVAGELFF.